A selection of T cell receptor beta chains follows, all from one sample in a study of blood T cells in healthy people across ages. TCRdb re-called the 5' RACE reads through MiXCR, storing one row per CDR3 protein. The sample lists about 1.5 million distinct CDR3 sequences, approximately 39% seen once, with 4% in the top ten. The sequencing sample was made of blood. All receptors derive from a woman between 18 and 30 years old in good health. CDR3s include the opening cysteine and the closing phenylalanine or tryptophan. Each record gives: J gene, D gene, CDR3 length, V gene, CDR3 protein. The D gene is left open where the match is weak.

TRBJ2-1	-	13	TRBV27	CASTSTSLNEQFF
-	-	14	TRBV20-1	CSAPKGRELGEQYF
TRBJ2-7	-	14	TRBV6-5	CASSDGQPSYEQYF
TRBJ1-2	-	13	TRBV6-5	CASSYGSYYGYTF
TRBJ2-5	-	13	TRBV29-1	CSVATQRQETQYF
TRBJ1-1	-	13	TRBV15	CATSRVGDTEAFF
TRBJ2-7	-	12	TRBV29-1	CSVEGLGAEQYF
TRBJ2-2	TRBD1	18	TRBV20-1	CSARVHPGQTTSTGELFF
TRBJ1-2	-	13	TRBV29-1	CSVEDLRGYGYTF
TRBJ2-7	TRBD1	15	TRBV12-3/TRBV12-4	CASSFGTGKGYEQYF
-	TRBD2	16	TRBV4-1	CASNQPAGSPHNEQYF
TRBJ2-7	-	14	TRBV20-1	CSAPNSASYNEQYF
TRBJ1-4	-	12	TRBV4-1	CASSQPGLGLFF
TRBJ2-7	-	16	TRBV28	CASSPSSSVPVDEQYF
TRBJ2-1	-	13	TRBV10-1	CASSARTENEQFF
TRBJ2-1	TRBD2	15	TRBV12-3/TRBV12-4	CASSSGTSSYNEQFF
TRBJ2-2	-	12	TRBV29-1	CSVGRITGELFF
TRBJ2-7	-	11	TRBV20-1	CSASGPYEQYF
TRBJ2-5	-	14	TRBV10-3	CAISEVGFQETQYF
TRBJ2-1	-	13	TRBV2	CASSLESGNEQFF
TRBJ1-2	-	11	TRBV7-2	CASSFRHGYTF
TRBJ1-1	TRBD1	16	TRBV7-2	CANSEGQRIRNTEAFF